This is a list of T cell receptor beta chains from one sample in a study of blood T cell repertoires in COVID-19. Sequencing used immunoSEQ multiplex PCR; TCRdb keeps in-frame clones, though not all of them. The sample consists of some 46,000 clones, 80% to 90% of them appearing once. Sequenced: peripheral blood. The receptors come from a man aged 45-60 years with acute or convalescent COVID-19. Each CDR3 is given with its conserved first and last residue. A D gene is named only where the DNA matches it firmly. The size field is filled for only some rows; it gives once, few, many or a size class.

clone size,V gene,D gene,J gene,CDR3 protein,CDR3 DNA
-,TRBV19,TRBD1,TRBJ1-4,CASATGLTNEKLFF,TGTGCCAGTGCGACAGGGCTTACTAATGAAAAACTGTTTTTT
once,TRBV7-9,-,TRBJ2-7,CASSLSSNSYEQYF,TGTGCCAGCAGTCTCTCGAGTAACTCCTACGAGCAGTACTTC
-,TRBV19,TRBD1,TRBJ2-7,CASQDRGYEQYF,TGTGCCAGTCAAGACAGGGGGTACGAGCAGTACTTC
-,TRBV11-2,-,TRBJ2-3,CASSFTAGTDTQYF,TGTGCCAGCAGCTTTACCGCGGGCACAGATACGCAGTATTTT
-,TRBV20-1,TRBD2,TRBJ2-5,CSASDPGLARETQYF,TGCAGTGCTAGTGATCCGGGACTAGCGAGAGAGACCCAGTACTTC
-,TRBV28,TRBD1,TRBJ1-5,CASSLPQGVQPQHF,TGTGCCAGCAGTTTACCCCAGGGGGTTCAGCCCCAGCATTTT
-,TRBV14,TRBD2,TRBJ2-1,CASSQDSQRESLGEQFF,TGTGCCAGCAGCCAAGACTCCCAGCGGGAGTCACTCGGTGAGCAGTTCTTC
-,TRBV28,-,TRBJ1-1,CASSLSDTEAFF,TGTGCCAGCAGTTTGTCAGACACTGAAGCTTTCTTT
-,TRBV3-1/TRBV3-2,-,TRBJ2-1,CASSQGMWERVNEQFF,TGTGCCAGCAGCCAAGGGATGTGGGAGCGGGTCAATGAGCAGTTCTTC
-,TRBV2,TRBD2,TRBJ2-1,CASSEGLAGANEQFF,TGTGCCAGCAGTGAAGGGCTAGCGGGAGCGAATGAGCAGTTCTTC
-,TRBV2,TRBD2,TRBJ2-3,CASSAGTSGRADTQYF,TGTGCCAGCAGCGCCGGGACTAGCGGGAGGGCCGATACGCAGTATTTT
-,TRBV19,TRBD1,TRBJ2-1,CASSTGQVSNEQFF,TGTGCCAGTAGTACGGGACAGGTATCTAATGAGCAGTTCTTC
once,TRBV6-5,-,TRBJ1-1,CASSYGGGLTEAFF,TGTGCCAGCAGTTACGGGGGGGGACTTACTGAAGCTTTCTTT
-,TRBV19,-,TRBJ2-3,CASSPRDTDTQYF,TGTGCCAGTAGTCCTCGAGACACAGATACGCAGTATTTT
-,TRBV21-1,-,TRBJ2-1,CASSKGTRIGNEQFF,TGTGCCAGCAGCAAAGGGACTAGGATAGGCAATGAGCAGTTCTTC
-,TRBV7-9,-,TRBJ1-1,CASSLLQLNTEAFF,TGTGCCAGCAGTTTACTACAGTTGAACACTGAAGCTTTCTTT
-,TRBV7-9,TRBD2,TRBJ2-3,CASSFGGGADTQYF,TGTGCCAGCAGCTTTGGCGGGGGGGCAGATACGCAGTATTTT
-,TRBV3-1/TRBV3-2,-,TRBJ1-5,CASSQDIDQPQHF,TGTGCCAGCAGCCAAGATATAGATCAGCCCCAGCATTTT
-,TRBV4-1,TRBD2,TRBJ2-1,CASSQVLAEHNEQFF,TGCGCCAGCAGCCAAGTACTAGCGGAGCACAATGAGCAGTTCTTC
-,TRBV29-1,-,TRBJ2-1,CSVRTATQYNEQFF,TGCAGCGTTAGGACAGCAACACAGTACAATGAGCAGTTCTTC
-,TRBV15,-,TRBJ2-2,CATSSHKTGSGELFF,TGTGCCACCAGCTCCCATAAAACAGGGAGCGGGGAGCTGTTTTTT
-,TRBV1,-,TRBJ2-7,CTSSPALAVAVSYEQYF,TGCACCAGCAGCCCCGCCCTTGCTGTGGCGGTCTCCTACGAGCAGTACTTC
medium-sized,TRBV7-9,TRBD1,TRBJ1-1,CASSTRQGITLKAFF,TGTGCCAGCAGCACAAGACAGGGAATTACACTGAAGGCTTTCTTT
-,TRBV30,-,TRBJ2-7,CAWSTGEREQYF,TGTGCCTGGAGTACGGGGGAACGCGAGCAGTACTTC
-,TRBV10-3,-,TRBJ2-7,CAISDRSEYEQYF,TGTGCCATCAGTGATAGGTCGGAGTACGAGCAGTACTTC
-,TRBV12-3/TRBV12-4,-,TRBJ1-2,CASTTQGGGYTF,TGTGCCAGCACCACACAGGGTGGAGGCTACACCTTC
-,TRBV4-1,-,TRBJ1-2,CASSQGEGYGYTF,TGCGCCAGCAGCCAAGGGGAGGGCTATGGCTACACCTTC
-,TRBV19,-,TRBJ1-1,CASSLSGETEAFF,TGTGCCAGTAGCTTATCGGGGGAGACTGAAGCTTTCTTT
-,TRBV12-5,-,TRBJ2-1,CASGGKVSSEQFF,TGTGCTAGTGGTGGTAAAGTCAGTTCGGAGCAGTTCTTC
-,TRBV9,TRBD1,TRBJ1-1,CASSSEQGDTEAFF,TGTGCCAGCAGCTCGGAACAGGGGGACACTGAAGCTTTCTTT
-,TRBV12-3/TRBV12-4,-,TRBJ1-5,CASSLGWGRPQHF,TGTGCCAGCAGTTTAGGGTGGGGCCGGCCCCAGCATTTT
-,TRBV15,TRBD1,TRBJ1-2,CATSRVLGGQGLDYGYTF,TGTGCCACCAGCAGAGTATTAGGGGGACAGGGGTTGGACTATGGCTACACCTTC
once,TRBV4-1,-,TRBJ1-5,CASSQERTTWPQHF,TGCGCCAGCAGCCAAGAACGGACTACATGGCCCCAGCATTTT
-,TRBV7-9,-,TRBJ1-6,CASSSPGLRGNSPLHF,TGTGCCAGCAGCTCCCCCGGGCTCCGGGGGAATTCACCCCTCCACTTT
-,TRBV5-6,-,TRBJ2-5,CASSPGTQETQYF,TGTGCCAGCAGCCCCGGGACACAAGAGACCCAGTACTTC
once,TRBV5-1,TRBD1,TRBJ2-7,CASSLGQGAPQYF,TGCGCCAGCAGCTTGGGGCAGGGGGCTCCTCAGTACTTC
-,TRBV10-3,-,TRBJ2-7,CAISRTTPQGWYEQYF,TGTGCCATCAGTAGAACTACGCCGCAGGGGTGGTACGAGCAGTACTTC
once,TRBV28,-,TRBJ2-7,CASSFTTYEQYF,TGTGCCAGCAGTTTTACAACCTACGAGCAGTACTTC
-,TRBV19,-,TRBJ2-1,CASSITGEVDEQFF,TGTGCCAGTAGTATAACGGGAGAGGTTGATGAGCAGTTCTTC
-,TRBV10-3,TRBD1,TRBJ1-1,CATRGDMNTEAFF,TGTGCCACCAGGGGGGACATGAACACTGAAGCTTTCTTT